This paragraph reports one T cell receptor (beta chain). Its matching antigen is unknown. Per germline, CDR1 PRHDT and CDR2 FYEKMQ (reference sequence). This CDR3 is 12 amino acids long. V was clipped by 5 bases and J by 10 bases, with 9 bases between them. Blood RNA originated from unsorted whole blood, with germline DNA additionally extracted. Total RNA amounting to 500 ng was the source from which TCR beta cDNA was made with a constant-region primer. Researchers made the TCR beta libraries by running three nested multiplex PCR rounds with slightly modified ARM-PCR. For 10 cycles apiece, the opening two PCR rounds ran with TRBV1-TRBV30 forward primers and a C-beta reverse primer. Each CDR3 protein is one row after TCRdb ran MiXCR on the multiplex PCR reads. The sample yields hundreds of thousands of distinct CDR3 sequences, more than 55% seen once. This entry belongs to a study of tumor-infiltrating lymphocytes in primary liver carcinoma.

Study-level results: It was tumor-adjacent and tumor-blood pairs that overlapped less than tumor region pairs did.

V is TRBV13 and J is TRBJ1-6; D not resolved. This receptor was obtained from a man aged 40-49 years with primary liver carcinoma and hepatitis B virus infection. Material for sequencing was peripheral blood. DNA of the CDR3: TGTGCCAGCAGCCCAAGCTTCTCACCCCTCCACTTT. Protein product: CASSPSFSPLHF.